Below are 10 T cell receptor beta chains sequenced from a single sample in a study of beta chain features in type 1 diabetes. Whole-study findings and limits: All four CD4+ subsets of Type 1 diabetes patients contained TCRB CDR3s that were moderately but significantly shorter.

Their recognized antigens are unknown. Reverse transcription of all isolated RNA meant that expressed TCRB transcripts were sequenced. TCRdb's copy holds only in-frame clones and misses some; the assay was immunoSEQ multiplex PCR. The table shows nearly 700,000 clones, with around an eighth occurring only once. The sequencing input was naive CD4+ T cells from blood. The receptors shown here come from a man aged 18 to 30 with type 1 diabetes.

There are a few counts of this clone. This chain links TRBV30 with TRBJ2-1, with TRBD1 identical over 7 bases. CDR3 length: 13 amino acids. The V segment lost 2 bases and the J segment 7 bases; nucleotides outside the gene matches: 5. CDR1 is GTSNPN, CDR2 SVGIG, per germline (reference sequence). The CDR3 protein is CAWSIDRENEQFF. CDR3 in DNA: TGTGCCTGGAGTATAGACAGGGAAAATGAGCAGTTCTTC.

This clone was counted between two and nine times. The chain joins TRBV5-1 to TRBJ1-2; D not certain. Germline loops: CDR1 SGHRS, CDR2 YFSETQ. Deletions cut 4 bases from V and 0 bases from J, with 13 bases between. The length of the CDR3 is 15 residues. CDR3 nucleotides: TGCGCCAGCAGCCCGGGAGCTCCCTCTAACTATGGCTACACCTTC. Translating it yields CASSPGAPSNYGYTF.

The rearrangement joins TRBV7-2 to TRBJ2-3; 13 bases line up with TRBD2. CDR3 size: 17 residues. Germline CDR1 reads SGHTA; CDR2 reads FQGNSA. The J segment lost 0 bases and the V segment lost 4 bases, leaving 4 bases of the junction unmatched. The CDR3 sequence: CASSSRTSGGSTDTQYF. The CDR3 DNA sequence: TGTGCCAGCAGCTCGCGGACTAGCGGGGGTAGCACAGATACGCAGTATTTT. Based on the CDR3 plus reference TRBV7-2 and TRBJ2-3, the full variable domain is GAGVSQSPSNKVTEKGKDVELRCDPISGHTALYWYRQSLGQGLEFLIYFQGNSAPDKSGLPSDRFSAERTGGSVSTLTIQRTQQEDSAVYLCASSSRTSGGSTDTQYFGPGTRLTVL.

This chain links TRBV7-2 with TRBJ2-3; D uncertain. The CDR3 totals 12 residues. CDR1 is SGHTA and CDR2 is FQGNSA in the germline V gene. Between the trimmed V and J ends, which lost 0 bases and 10 bases, there was a span of 8 bases. The CDR3 DNA reads as TGTGCCAGCAGCTTAGCAGGGCGAGCGCAGTATTTT. Translating it yields CASSLAGRAQYF. Supplemented by reference TRBV7-2 and TRBJ2-3, the full variable domain reads GAGVSQSPSNKVTEKGKDVELRCDPISGHTALYWYRQSLGQGLEFLIYFQGNSAPDKSGLPSDRFSAERTGGSVSTLTIQRTQQEDSAVYLCASSLAGRAQYFGPGTRLTVL.

This clone was detected only a few times. The chain links TRBV7-9 to TRBJ1-5, with D possibly TRBD1 on 6 matching bases. The CDR3 has 17 residues. Trimming removed 4 bases from V and 0 bases from J, with 16 bases in between. Germline lookup yields CDR1 SEHNR and CDR2 FQNEAQ (reference sequence). The DNA for the CDR3 is TGTGCCAGCAGCTCCCATTCGAGGACAGATAGCAATCAGCCCCAGCATTTT. It encodes CASSSHSRTDSNQPQHF.

This clone was counted a single time. The chain is built from TRBV9 and TRBJ1-2; D perhaps matches TRBD1 (5 bases). CDR1 and CDR2 (germline): SGDLS, YYNGEE. V dropped 4 bases and J dropped 2 bases, with 12 bases sitting between them. The CDR3 consists of 14 residues. CDR3 amino acids: CASSPQGMNYGYTF. CDR3 nucleotides: TGTGCCAGCAGCCCCCAGGGAATGAACTATGGCTACACCTTC.

Points on this clone: The same CDR3 can be traced to other DNA sequences in this sample. This chain links TRBV30 with TRBJ2-7; TRBD1 aligns across 12 bases. J was trimmed by 4 bases and V by 0 bases; bases with no gene match: 4. CDR3 length: 15 amino acids. The germline gives CDR1 GTSNPN, CDR2 SVGIG (reference sequence). The CDR3 is CAWSVLGQGAYEQYF. CDR3 in DNA: TGTGCCTGGAGTGTTTTGGGACAGGGGGCTTACGAGCAGTACTTC.

The rearrangement joins TRBV5-6 to TRBJ2-7; D is unclear. Trimming stripped 4 bases from V and 4 bases from J, with 30 bases between. This CDR3 spans 19 amino acids. Germline values: CDR1 SGHDT, CDR2 YYEEEE. CDR3 in amino acids: CASSPVSGANSKGLYEQYF. CDR3 in DNA: TGTGCCAGCAGCCCCGTTTCAGGAGCCAATTCGAAGGGTTTATACGAGCAGTACTTC. The variable domain in full, completed from reference TRBV5-6 and TRBJ2-7, reads DAGVTQSPTHLIKTRGQQVTLRCSPKSGHDTVSWYQQALGQGPQFIFQYYEEEERQRGNFPDRFSGHQFPNYSSELNVNALLLGDSALYLCASSPVSGANSKGLYEQYFGPGTRLTVT.

V is TRBV5-6 and J is TRBJ2-5, with a tentative D call TRBD2 (5 bases). There are 13 residues in the CDR3. CDR1 and CDR2 (germline): SGHDT, YYEEEE. Trimming took 3 bases from V and 5 from J, leaving 11 bases between them. The chain's CDR3 is CASSSDRGETQYF. Written as DNA, the CDR3 is TGTGCCAGCAGCTCAGATCGAGGGGAGACCCAGTACTTC.

In its sample, this clone was seen once. This chain connects TRBV7-9 to TRBJ2-7; 9 positions match TRBD1. Per germline, CDR1 SEHNR and CDR2 FQNEAQ (reference sequence). This CDR3 contains 16 residues. V shed 5 bases, J shed 3 bases, and the junction held 11 bases outside the gene matches. Written as DNA, the CDR3 is TGTGCCAGCAGCCCAGCGTCCGGGACAGGGCACTACGAGCAGTACTTC. The encoded protein is CASSPASGTGHYEQYF.